The 12 T cell receptor beta chains below were found in one sample sequenced in a study of glioma-infiltrating T cells. TCR alpha and beta CDR3 regions were amplified from RNA using iRepertoire nested multiplex PCR. TCRdb re-derived calls from the multiplex PCR reads in MiXCR, one entry per CDR3 protein. The repertoire has roughly 200,000 distinct CDR3 sequences, about 47% of them found once; the top ten carry 5% to 5.5%. Sequenced material: glioma tissue, nonneoplastic brain tissue, or PBMCs (not recorded which). The receptors come from a human donor with low-grade glioma or glioblastoma, undergoing nonglioma brain surgery, or in good health (not recorded which).

The chain links TRBV20-1 to TRBJ2-1, with no clear D. V was shortened by 6 bases and J by 5 bases, with 26 bases between the two germline ends. CDR1 and CDR2 (germline): DFQATT, SNEGSKA (reference sequence). The CDR3 has 17 residues. The CDR3 here is CSASPMRDPFEHNEQFF. The CDR3 DNA follows: TGCAGTGCCTCCCCGATGCGAGACCCCTTTGAGCACAATGAGCAGTTCTTC.

The V gene is TRBV24-1, the J gene TRBJ2-5, with a possible D match to TRBD1 (7 bases). This CDR3 spans 16 amino acids. Germline CDR1 reads KGHDR; CDR2 reads SFDVKD. Trimming left V 3 bases short and J 3 bases short, with 16 bases between. CDR3 amino acids: CATSDHRGWGEETQYF. The CDR3 bases are TGTGCCACCAGTGATCACAGGGGTTGGGGGGAAGAGACCCAGTACTTC.

This clonotype was seen ten or more times. This sequence joins TRBV28 and TRBJ2-3; D call uncertain. CDR3 length: 16 residues. The ends were cut back, 7 bases at V and 0 bases at J, with 17 bases in the middle. Germline CDR1 MDHEN, CDR2 SYDVKM. CDR3 protein: CASTLPPWSSTDTQYF. The CDR3 DNA reads as TGTGCCAGCACCTTACCCCCTTGGAGTAGCACAGATACGCAGTATTTT.

This clonotype was counted many times. CDR3 sequence reads: CSASIYSSYNEQFF. The CDR3 DNA is TGCAGTGCTAGTATTTACAGCTCCTACAATGAGCAGTTCTTC. This chain uses TRBV20-1 with TRBJ2-1; no reliable D call. The V end was cut by 3 bases, the J end by 0 bases, with 9 bases between. The CDR3 covers 14 residues. Per germline, CDR1 DFQATT and CDR2 SNEGSKA (reference sequence).

The chain uses TRBV29-1 and TRBJ2-1; D perhaps matches TRBD2 (7 bases). This CDR3 comprises 16 residues. Germline CDR1 SQVTM, CDR2 ANQGSEA. CDR3 residues: CGAGAGDSLSYNEQFF. The CDR3 DNA reads as TGCGGCGCGGGGGCGGGGGACTCCCTCTCATACAATGAGCAGTTCTTC.

In regard to this clonotype: A much larger clone sits a single nucleotide away, making a read error possible. The gene calls are TRBV28 and TRBJ2-5, with 11 bases fitting TRBD2. This CDR3 region has 16 residues. Germline-derived CDR1 and CDR2 are MDHEN and SYDVKM. CDR3: CASSSWTSGLQEIQYF. Written as DNA, the CDR3 is TGTGCCAGCAGCTCCTGGACTAGCGGGCTACAAGAGATCCAGTACTTC.

The chain is built from TRBV7-9 and TRBJ1-5; D is possibly TRBD1 (5 bases). Trimming removed 4 bases from V and 7 bases from J, with 11 bases in between. The CDR3 is 13 residues long. CDR1 SEHNR and CDR2 FQNEAQ come from the germline V gene (reference sequence). The DNA of the CDR3 is TGTGCCAGCAGCTCCGGGGGGGGGCAGCCCCAGCATTTT. Its protein is CASSSGGGQPQHF.

Remarks on this clonotype: A clone one base away is much larger, so this may be a read error. The rearrangement links TRBV7-2 to TRBJ2-7, with TRBD2 as a possible D gene (7 bases). The V end lost 5 bases, the J end lost 4 bases, and 18 bases lay between the germline ends. Germline CDR1 and CDR2: SGHTA and FQGNSA. There are 15 residues in the CDR3. The CDR3 nucleotides are TGTGCCAGCAGCGTTGCGGGGGCGTGTATTTACGAGCAGTACTTC. This gives the protein CASSVAGACIYEQYF.

Concerning this clonotype itself: Since the CDR3 does not end with the conserved phenylalanine or tryptophan, this likely comes from a read error. The V and J genes are TRBV4-1 and TRBJ2-7; TRBD1 is a possible D gene (5 bases). The germline V and J ends were trimmed by 5 bases and 3 bases, with 14 bases remaining between them. CDR1 MGHRA and CDR2 YSYEKL come from the germline V gene. This CDR3 region has 14 residues. This chain's CDR3 is CASSSIDSHYEQYL. CDR3 nucleotides: TGCGCCAGCAGCTCCATCGACAGTCACTACGAGCAGTACTTA.

As to this clonotype: A much more abundant neighbour one base away suggests this may be a read error. This chain connects TRBV6-1 to TRBJ2-1, with D tentatively TRBD2 (6 bases). The CDR3 length is 13 residues. Germline CDR1 reads MNHNS; CDR2 reads SASEGT. As DNA, the CDR3 is TGTGCCAGCAGTCCCGGGAGCTACAATGAGCGGTTCTTC. Its translation is CASSPGSYNERFF.

This clonotype was seen ten or more times. This chain uses TRBV27 with TRBJ2-5; D might be TRBD1 (6 bases). Germline V gene data show CDR1 as MNHEY and CDR2 as SMNVEV (reference sequence). The V end was cut by 5 bases, the J end by 1 base, with 8 bases between. This CDR3 is 13 amino acids long. The CDR3 loop reads CASSRTVQETQYF. For the CDR3, the DNA is TGTGCCAGCAGTCGGACAGTCCAAGAGACCCAGTACTTC.

This clonotype has at least ten counts. This chain connects TRBV6-1 to TRBJ2-3; 12 bases are shared with TRBD2. This CDR3 comprises 16 residues. From germline, CDR1 is MNHNS and CDR2 SASEGT. V was clipped by 5 bases and J by 2 bases; unmatched bases: 5. The CDR3 region is CASSPTSGGFTDTQYF. The CDR3 coding sequence is TGTGCCAGCAGTCCGACTAGCGGGGGATTCACAGATACGCAGTATTTT.